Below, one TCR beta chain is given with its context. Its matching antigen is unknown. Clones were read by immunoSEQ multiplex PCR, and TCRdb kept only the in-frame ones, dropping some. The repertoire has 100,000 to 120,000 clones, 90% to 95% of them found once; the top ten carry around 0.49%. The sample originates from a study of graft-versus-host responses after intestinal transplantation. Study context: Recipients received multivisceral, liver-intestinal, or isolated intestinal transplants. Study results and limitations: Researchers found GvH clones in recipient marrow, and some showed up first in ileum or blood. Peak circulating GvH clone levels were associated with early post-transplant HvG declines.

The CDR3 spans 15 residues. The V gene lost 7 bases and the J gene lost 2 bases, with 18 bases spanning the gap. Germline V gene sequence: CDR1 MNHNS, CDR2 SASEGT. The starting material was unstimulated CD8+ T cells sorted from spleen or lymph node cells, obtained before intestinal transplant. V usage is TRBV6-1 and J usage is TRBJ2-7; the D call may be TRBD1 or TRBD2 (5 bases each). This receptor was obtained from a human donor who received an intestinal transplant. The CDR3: CASTPRDPRAYEQYF. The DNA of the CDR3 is TGTGCCAGCACCCCAAGGGACCCCCGGGCCTACGAGCAGTACTTC.